This T cell receptor (beta chain) was sequenced for a study of blood T cell repertoires in COVID-19 (dated by TCRdb to the early 2020s). With regard to the full study: Collaborator samples came from the United States, Italy and Spain and covered acute and convalescent phases of COVID-19. Where HLA class I and class II types were available, the types were taken from metadata supplied by the sample provider, not from assay-based typing. A de-identified subject ID, COVID-19 status, age in years and sex were almost always included in the sample metadata. The repertoires were made available in a free public database intended to serve as a resource for research on the immune response to SARS-CoV-2. The samples were drawn from two sources: the first 160 participants of the ongoing ImmuneRACE study, and 1,000 to 1,500 subjects contributed by 6 global collaborators. The material from the prospective study consisted of cDNA or gDNA derived from T cells, B-cell-depleted T cells, or PBMCs. Subjects who had been exposed to COVID-19, were actively infected with it, or had recovered from it provided the deeply sampled blood TCRbeta repertoires that made up the dataset. What the authors observed across the whole study: How much clinical and demographic metadata was included differed by source and by participant, and the metadata was provided uncurated.

TCRbeta CDR3 regions were amplified from genomic DNA using the immunoSEQ Assay, a bias-controlled multiplex PCR. Per the source publication's procedure: The number of nucleated cells in each sample was estimated by amplification of reference gene primers within the assay. To quantify the absolute abundance of each unique TCRbeta CDR3 rearrangement, sequence reads were collapsed and filtered. For each sample, productive Simpson clonality was calculated as the square root of Simpson's diversity index over productive rearrangements. Imported from immuneACCESS, the table was reduced by TCRdb to in-frame sequences with V and J called. These copies leave out some clones; in studies compared against another copy, an unresolved V gene accounts for under half, and the cause of the remainder is not known. V and J calls and clone size are given by that table; D and trimming were obtained from the DNA. The sample contains 97,000 or so clones, roughly four fifths of them found a single time. The top ten clones comprise 8.5% to 10% of the sample.

From cysteine to phenylalanine, the CDR3 is 12 amino acids long. The sequence is cut down to CDR3 DNA, 36 bases in frame from base 1. From the germline V gene, CDR1 is LGHNA and CDR2 is YNFKEQ. Trimming at the junction amounts to 0 bases on V and 8 bases on J, and the germline ends lie 7 bases apart. Each collaborating institution followed its own protocols to collect whole blood in K2EDTA tubes. For TCRbeta analysis, collaborators shipped samples as frozen whole blood, isolated PBMCs, or DNA extracted from either of those sample types. Of note for this clone: Its antigen is currently not known. No base qualities exist here, and no much larger clone lies one base off it.

The sample consisted of peripheral blood. Recombination joined TRBV4-2 with TRBJ1-2; no D gene call is confident. The clonotype was recovered from a man between 35 and 55 years old with active or convalescent COVID-19. Here the CDR3 is given as CASSQDFGGYTF. The sequenced DNA is TGTGCCAGCAGCCAAGACTTCGGGGGCTACACCTTC.